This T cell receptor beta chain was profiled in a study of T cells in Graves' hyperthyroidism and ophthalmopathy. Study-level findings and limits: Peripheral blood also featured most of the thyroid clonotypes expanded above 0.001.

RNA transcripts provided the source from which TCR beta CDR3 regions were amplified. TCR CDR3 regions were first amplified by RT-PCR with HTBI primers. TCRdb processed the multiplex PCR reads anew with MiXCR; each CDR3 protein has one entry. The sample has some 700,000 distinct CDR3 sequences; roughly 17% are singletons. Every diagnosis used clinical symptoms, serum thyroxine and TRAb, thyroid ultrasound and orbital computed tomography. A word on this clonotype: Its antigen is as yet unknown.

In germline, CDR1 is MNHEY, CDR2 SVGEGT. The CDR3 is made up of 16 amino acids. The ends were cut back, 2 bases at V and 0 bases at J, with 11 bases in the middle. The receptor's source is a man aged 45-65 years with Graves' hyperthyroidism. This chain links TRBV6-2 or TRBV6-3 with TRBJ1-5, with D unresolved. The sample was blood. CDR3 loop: CASSYRGVHSNQPQHF. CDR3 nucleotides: TGTGCCAGCAGTTACCGAGGAGTTCATAGCAATCAGCCCCAGCATTTT.